Listed here are 27 T cell receptor beta chains from one sample, sequenced in a study of T cell repertoires in aging, cancer and after chemotherapy. A mixed TRB-A/B primer pool amplified rearranged TRB by multiplex touch-down PCR. TCRdb reprocessed the multiplex PCR reads with MiXCR, giving one entry per CDR3 protein. Here the sample spans approximately 5,100 distinct CDR3 sequences, around 27% being singletons. The template was genomic DNA from peripheral blood, not RNA. Sequences were obtained from blood. All receptors derive from a human donor with a solid tumor.

This clonotype is medium-sized. The chain couples TRBV30 to TRBJ2-6; D ambiguous. With 7 bases removed from V and 2 bases from J, the gap between germline ends came to 0 bases. Germline CDR1 reads GTSNPN; CDR2 reads SVGIG (reference sequence). The CDR3 extends over 10 amino acids. Here the CDR3 DNA reads TGTGCCTCTGGGGCCAACGTCCTGACTTTC. Its protein product is CASGANVLTF. Using reference TRBV30 and TRBJ2-6 for the parts outside the CDR3, the full variable domain is SQTIHQWPATLVQPVGSPLSLECTVEGTSNPNLYWYRQAAGRGLQLLFYSVGIGQISSEVPQNLSASRPQDRQFILSSKKLLLSDSGFYLCASGANVLTFGAGSRLTVL.

The J gene is TRBJ2-2, the V gene TRBV6-2 or TRBV6-3; D remains ambiguous. CDR3 length equals 14 residues. The germline gives CDR1 MNHEY, CDR2 SVGEGT. Trimming left V 7 bases short and J 1 base short, with 10 bases between. CDR3 sequence: CASTGTMNTGELFF. CDR3 sequence (DNA): TGTGCCAGCACGGGTACAATGAACACCGGGGAGCTGTTTTTT.

This clonotype was seen only a few times. The chain has TRBV19 and TRBJ2-2, with no clear D. The germline CDR1 and CDR2 sequences are LNHDA and SQIVND (reference sequence). V shed 3 bases and J shed 5 bases, with 7 bases lying between them. CDR3 length equals 13 residues. The CDR3 DNA reads as TGTGCCAGTAGTATCGGGTTAACCGGGGAGCTGTTTTTT. It encodes CASSIGLTGELFF.

This clonotype came up a few times. The chain joins TRBV20-1 to TRBJ1-4, with a tentative D call TRBD1 (5 bases). CDR3 length: 15 residues. Germline assignment: CDR1 DFQATT and CDR2 SNEGSKA (reference sequence). The ends were cut back, 3 bases at V and 0 bases at J, with 11 bases in the middle. Written as DNA, the CDR3 is TGCAGTGCTAGTAGCTTCAGGGCAACTAATGAAAAACTGTTTTTT. Its protein product is CSASSFRATNEKLFF.

This clonotype ranks as medium-sized. The chain combines TRBV6-5 with TRBJ1-2; D not resolved. CDR3 length equals 13 residues. CDR1 MNHEY and CDR2 SVGAGI come from the germline V gene. Trimming took off 4 bases at V and 4 bases at J, with 10 bases between the two ends. The CDR3 here is CASSSNAGYGYTF. CDR3 nucleotide sequence: TGTGCCAGCAGTTCTAACGCGGGCTATGGCTACACCTTC.

This clonotype appeared a few times. The V gene is TRBV7-2, the J gene TRBJ1-2; no definite D call. Germline V lookup: CDR1 SGHTA, CDR2 FQGNSA. V dropped 5 bases and J dropped 0 bases, with 10 bases sitting between them. The CDR3 loop spans 14 amino acids. CDR3 region: CASSPEPANYGYTF. CDR3 DNA: TGTGCCAGCAGCCCCGAACCGGCTAACTATGGCTACACCTTC.

This clonotype was found a few times. The V call is TRBV27, the J call TRBJ2-6; no clear D. Germline CDR1 reads MNHEY; CDR2 reads SMNVEV (reference sequence). The germline V and J ends were trimmed by 6 bases and 3 bases, with 9 bases remaining between them. This CDR3 comprises 14 residues. The CDR3 coding sequence is TGTGCCAGCAGCCTTATTGGTGGGGCCAACGTCCTGACTTTC. Residues: CASSLIGGANVLTF.

V gene TRBV6-1 combines with J gene TRBJ1-2; 8 positions agree with TRBD1. Germline CDR1 MNHNS, CDR2 SASEGT. The CDR3 covers 12 residues. With V trimmed by 5 bases and J by 8 bases, 4 bases remained unmatched. Written as DNA, the CDR3 is TGTGCCAGCAGTATGACAGGGGACGGCTACACCTTC. This gives the protein CASSMTGDGYTF.

This chain joins TRBV6-5 and TRBJ1-3; D not resolved. Germline CDR1 reads MNHEY; CDR2 reads SVGAGI. The CDR3 sequence is 15 residues long. The germline V and J ends were trimmed by 4 bases and 0 bases, with 10 bases remaining between them. CDR3 region: CASSSRTNSGNTIYF. The CDR3 DNA reads as TGTGCCAGCAGTTCCCGAACGAACTCTGGAAACACCATATATTTT.

The V gene is TRBV28, the J gene TRBJ1-5, with D unresolved. Germline-derived CDR1 and CDR2 are MDHEN and SYDVKM. V dropped 2 bases and J dropped 7 bases, with 6 bases sitting between them. CDR3 length: 12 residues. The CDR3 bases are TGTGCCAGCAGTTTAGGGGTACAGCCCCAGCATTTT. Its translation is CASSLGVQPQHF.

J is TRBJ1-2 and V is TRBV7-3; D perhaps matches TRBD1 (6 bases). The V gene lost 1 base and the J gene lost 8 bases, with 14 bases spanning the gap. Per the germline V gene, CDR1 is SGHTA and CDR2 is FQGTGA. The CDR3 extends over 14 amino acids. DNA of the CDR3: TGTGCCAGCAGCTTAAAGGGAACAGGGAACGGCTACACCTTC. Translated, it gives CASSLKGTGNGYTF.

The genes are TRBV6-6 and TRBJ1-2, with TRBD1 matching over 7 bases. Germline lookup yields CDR1 MNHNY and CDR2 SVGAGI (reference sequence). This CDR3 has 15 residues. V lost 6 bases to trimming and J lost 7 bases; unmatched junction nucleotides: 14. In DNA form, the CDR3 reads TGTGCCAGCAGCTCCTTTTCTGACAGGGCAGGTGGCTACACCTTC. Translation: CASSSFSDRAGGYTF.

This clonotype was observed a handful of times. The rearrangement joins TRBV19 to TRBJ1-2; 9 bases are a match to TRBD1. The germline gives CDR1 LNHDA, CDR2 SQIVND (reference sequence). This CDR3 is 15 amino acids long. After removal of 6 bases from V and 7 bases from J, the junction contained 12 bases not matched to a gene. CDR3 in amino acids: CASRLRGTGNIGYTF. The DNA for the CDR3 is TGTGCCAGTAGACTACGAGGGACAGGGAACATTGGCTACACCTTC.

The chain uses TRBV11-2 and TRBJ2-5; D call uncertain. Deletions cut 2 bases from V and 1 base from J, with 8 bases between. Looked up from germline, CDR1 is SGHAT and CDR2 is FQNNGV. The CDR3 runs to 14 residues. The CDR3 sequence: CASSLWGGQETQYF. The DNA of the CDR3 is TGTGCCAGCAGCTTATGGGGTGGCCAAGAGACCCAGTACTTC.

This clonotype was recorded once. The rearrangement joins TRBV19 to TRBJ1-5, with D tentatively TRBD1 (6 bases). Looked up from germline, CDR1 is LNHDA and CDR2 is SQIVND (reference sequence). The CDR3 runs to 17 residues. V was pared by 6 bases and J by 0 bases, with 18 bases between. CDR3 bases: TGTGCCAGTAGCGGGGGGGCTAATCTTTATAGCAATCAGCCCCAGCATTTT. As protein: CASSGGANLYSNQPQHF.

This clonotype is labeled as medium-sized. This sequence joins TRBV6-1 and TRBJ1-2; D might be TRBD1 (5 bases). Germline V gene sequence: CDR1 MNHNS, CDR2 SASEGT. The V gene lost 7 bases and the J gene lost 4 bases, with 16 bases spanning the gap. The CDR3 sequence is 14 residues long. CDR3 region: CASTEMGRGYGYTF. CDR3 DNA: TGTGCCAGCACCGAAATGGGGCGGGGCTATGGCTACACCTTC.

A remark on this clonotype: A read error may explain this, as a much larger clone is one base away. The genes are TRBV29-1 and TRBJ2-1, with 7 positions matching TRBD2. The CDR3 contains 10 residues. CDR1 and CDR2 (germline): SQVTM, ANQGSEA. The V gene end was trimmed by 7 bases and the J gene end by 6 bases; junction bases not matched to a gene: 0. CDR3: CSGGGNEQFF. CDR3 in DNA: TGCAGCGGGGGGGGCAATGAGCAGTTCTTC.

The chain links TRBV6-1 to TRBJ2-2; a possible D gene is TRBD2 (6 bases). CDR1 is MNHNS, CDR2 SASEGT, per germline. The V end was cut by 10 bases, the J end by 3 bases, with 18 bases between. This CDR3 is built from 15 residues. CDR3 in amino acids: CAIPSRDSHTGELFF. The CDR3 nucleotides are TGTGCCATCCCTTCCCGGGACTCCCACACCGGGGAGCTGTTTTTT.

The genes are TRBV7-6 and TRBJ2-5, with D unclear. The ends were cut back, 6 bases at V and 3 bases at J, with 17 bases in the middle. This CDR3 spans 15 amino acids. The germline CDR1 and CDR2 sequences are SGHVS and FNYEAQ. The CDR3: CASSFDWTSKETQYF. CDR3 sequence (DNA): TGTGCCAGCAGTTTCGACTGGACCTCAAAAGAGACCCAGTACTTC.

This clonotype has just a few counts. This chain connects TRBV5-4 to TRBJ2-7; D tentatively fits TRBD1 or TRBD2 (6 bases each). Deletions cut 7 bases from V and 2 bases from J, with 19 bases between. This CDR3 contains 15 residues. Germline loops: CDR1 SGHNT, CDR2 YYREEE (reference sequence). The CDR3 spells CASFNMEGGPYEQYF. Here the CDR3 DNA reads TGTGCCAGCTTTAATATGGAGGGGGGACCCTACGAGCAGTACTTC.

This clonotype was counted once. One end of the junction is discordant with germline, which a read error may explain. The chain uses TRBV11-3 and TRBJ2-5; 8 nucleotides agree with TRBD1. Germline loops: CDR1 SGHNT, CDR2 YENEEA. This CDR3 has 13 residues. The CDR3: CATSDRGGETQYF. DNA of the CDR3: TGTGCCACCAGCGACAGGGGAGGCGAGACCCAGTACTTC.

The J gene is TRBJ1-2, the V gene TRBV10-1; D uncertain. Germline V lookup: CDR1 WNHNN, CDR2 SYGVQD (reference sequence). With 1 base removed from V and 3 bases from J, the gap between germline ends came to 6 bases. The CDR3 runs 13 residues. The CDR3 DNA follows: TGCGCCAGCAGTGAGTACCGGTACTATGGCTACACCTTC. Its protein product is CASSEYRYYGYTF.

Relative to its sample, this clonotype is medium-sized. The chain has TRBV6-5 and TRBJ1-6; D unresolved. Germline V lookup: CDR1 MNHEY, CDR2 SVGAGI. The CDR3 length is 14 residues. V was shortened by 7 bases and J by 2 bases, with 9 bases between the two germline ends. In DNA, the CDR3 is TGTGCCAGCACGGCGAGTACCTATAATTCACCCCTCCACTTT. Protein sequence: CASTASTYNSPLHF.

The rearrangement joins TRBV20-1 to TRBJ1-3; D ambiguous. V was pared by 3 bases and J by 0 bases, with 9 bases between. This CDR3 spans 14 amino acids. Germline V CDR1 and CDR2: DFQATT, SNEGSKA (reference sequence). CDR3 amino acids: CSARAGGSGNTIYF. The CDR3 region has the DNA TGCAGTGCTAGGGCGGGAGGCTCTGGAAACACCATATATTTT.

The chain recombines TRBV30 with TRBJ1-5, with unresolved D. Trimming took 1 base from V and 7 from J, leaving 14 bases between them. CDR3 length: 14 amino acids. Germline V lookup: CDR1 GTSNPN, CDR2 SVGIG (reference sequence). As DNA, the CDR3 is TGTGCCTGGAGTGACGGTTTACGGTCACAGCCCCAGCATTTT. The encoded protein is CAWSDGLRSQPQHF.

V is TRBV2 and J is TRBJ1-2; no definite D call. The ends were cut back, 0 bases at V and 5 bases at J, with 16 bases in the middle. The germline CDR1 and CDR2 sequences are SNHLY and FYNNEI. The CDR3 covers 16 residues. The CDR3 is CASSEALQATEYGYTF. The CDR3 DNA follows: TGTGCCAGCAGTGAAGCGCTTCAGGCTACAGAATATGGCTACACCTTC.

This clonotype was observed a handful of times. The V gene is TRBV6-5, the J gene TRBJ2-7; the D gene is possibly TRBD2 (5 bases). Germline CDR1 reads MNHEY; CDR2 reads SVGAGI. The CDR3 extends over 14 amino acids. Between the trimmed V and J ends, which lost 5 bases and 7 bases, there was a span of 18 bases. The CDR3 sequence: CASSHLDGTREQYF. As DNA, the CDR3 is TGTGCCAGCAGTCATCTCGACGGTACTAGAGAGCAGTACTTC.